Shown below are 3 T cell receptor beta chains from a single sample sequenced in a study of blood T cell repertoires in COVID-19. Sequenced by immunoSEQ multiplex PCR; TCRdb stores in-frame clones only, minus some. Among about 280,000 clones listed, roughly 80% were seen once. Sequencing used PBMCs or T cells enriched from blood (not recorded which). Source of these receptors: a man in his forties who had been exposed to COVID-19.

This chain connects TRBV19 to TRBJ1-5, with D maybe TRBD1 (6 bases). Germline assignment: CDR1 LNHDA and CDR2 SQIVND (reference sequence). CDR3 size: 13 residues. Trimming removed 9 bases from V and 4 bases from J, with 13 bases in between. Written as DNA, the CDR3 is TGTGCCAGCGGGGACATTCCAAATCAGCCCCAGCATTTT. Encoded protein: CASGDIPNQPQHF.

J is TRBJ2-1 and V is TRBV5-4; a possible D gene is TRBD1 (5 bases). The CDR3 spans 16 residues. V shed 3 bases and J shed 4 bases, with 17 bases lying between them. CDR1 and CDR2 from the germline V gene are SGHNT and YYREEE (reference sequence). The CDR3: CASSSDDARAYNEQFF. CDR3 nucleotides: TGTGCCAGCAGCTCGGACGACGCCAGGGCATACAATGAGCAGTTCTTC.

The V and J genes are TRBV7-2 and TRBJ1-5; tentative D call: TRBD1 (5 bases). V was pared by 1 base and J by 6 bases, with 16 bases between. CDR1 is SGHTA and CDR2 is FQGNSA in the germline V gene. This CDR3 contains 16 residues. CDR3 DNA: TGTGCCAGCAGCTTAGGCGTTGGGGGGTCGTTTCAGCCCCAGCATTTT. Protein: CASSLGVGGSFQPQHF.